This T cell receptor (beta chain) was obtained from a study of T cells after yellow fever vaccination. TCRdb recomputed calls from the 5' RACE reads with MiXCR, one row per CDR3 protein. Of 50,000 to 75,000 distinct CDR3 sequences in the sample, more than 5.5% were seen once. Germline V gene data show CDR1 as DFQATT and CDR2 as SNEGSKA (reference sequence). The CDR3 length is 14 residues. V shed 3 bases and J 4 bases; nucleotides not matched to a gene: 4. This clonotype was recorded many times. The receptor was derived from a man younger than 30 who received the YFV17D yellow fever vaccine. The chain uses TRBV20-1 and TRBJ2-1; 9 bases are shared with TRBD2. Sequenced here: CD8+ T cells sorted from PBMCs, sampled on the day of the first yellow fever vaccination. CDR3 coding DNA: TGCAGTGCTAGTCCTAGCGGGATTTACAATGAGCAGTTCTTC. This sequence encodes CSASPSGIYNEQFF.